This TCR beta chain was sequenced during a study of blood T cell repertoires in COVID-19. CDR1 MDHEN and CDR2 SYDVKM come from the germline V gene. The trim removed 10 bases at V and 4 bases at J, leaving 11 bases unmatched. The CDR3 extends over 15 amino acids. The sample holds a few counts of this clone. This table comes from immunoSEQ multiplex PCR, and its TCRdb copy is limited to in-frame clones, with some not included. The sample includes tens of thousands of clones, about nine tenths of them seen just once. The chain joins TRBV28 to TRBJ2-1, with 9 bases fitting TRBD1. The origin of this receptor is a man between 70 and 80 years old with active or convalescent COVID-19. The sequencing input was peripheral blood. CDR3 protein: CATLEGTGTYNEQFF. The CDR3 DNA sequence: TGTGCCACCCTTGAGGGGACAGGGACTTACAATGAGCAGTTCTTC.